This T cell receptor beta chain was retrieved from a study of radiotherapy plus CTLA-4 blockade in lung cancer. The overall study: There were objective responses in 18% of patients, and around 31% had disease control. The study, taken as a whole, reports: The study found tumor-derived TCR clones expanded in blood after radiotherapy plus ipilimumab. Reports identified early blood T cell clone dynamics, with interferon-beta, as the best response predictor.

A word on this clone: Antigen: not known. Other DNA sequences from this sample encode an identical CDR3 as well.

V was trimmed by 0 bases and J by 5 bases, leaving 4 bases between them. The CDR3 runs 11 residues. Germline CDR1 is GTSNPN and CDR2 is SVGIG (reference sequence). Data came from immunoSEQ multiplex PCR; TCRdb stores just in-frame clones and leaves some out. The sample has tens of thousands of clones, roughly 77% seen once; the top ten hold 8.5%. In chemo-refractory metastatic non-small-cell lung cancer, patients got ipilimumab CTLA-4 blockade together with focal radiation. This clonotype was obtained from a human donor with non-small cell lung cancer who had a complete response to radiotherapy plus ipilimumab. The input for sequencing was peripheral blood, taken from a patient treated with radiotherapy plus ipilimumab. V gene TRBV30 combines with J gene TRBJ2-5; D gene ambiguous. CDR3 region: CAWSVRETQYF. The DNA for the CDR3 is TGTGCCTGGAGTGTACGGGAGACCCAGTACTTC.